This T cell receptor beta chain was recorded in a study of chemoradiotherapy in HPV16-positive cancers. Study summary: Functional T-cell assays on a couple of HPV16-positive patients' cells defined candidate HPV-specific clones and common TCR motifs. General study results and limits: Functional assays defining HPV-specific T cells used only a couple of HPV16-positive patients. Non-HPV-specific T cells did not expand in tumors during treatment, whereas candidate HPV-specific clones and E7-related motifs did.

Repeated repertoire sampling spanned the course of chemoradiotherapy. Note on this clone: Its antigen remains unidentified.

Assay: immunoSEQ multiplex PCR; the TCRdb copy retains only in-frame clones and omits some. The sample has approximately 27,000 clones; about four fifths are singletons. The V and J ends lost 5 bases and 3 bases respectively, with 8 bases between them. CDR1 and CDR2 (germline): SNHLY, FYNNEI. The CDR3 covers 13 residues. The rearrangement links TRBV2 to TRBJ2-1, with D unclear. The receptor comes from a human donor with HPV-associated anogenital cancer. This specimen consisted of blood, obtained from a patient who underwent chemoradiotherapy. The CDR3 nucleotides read TGTGCCAGCAGTACCGGGTACTACAATGAGCAGTTCTTC. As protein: CASSTGYYNEQFF.